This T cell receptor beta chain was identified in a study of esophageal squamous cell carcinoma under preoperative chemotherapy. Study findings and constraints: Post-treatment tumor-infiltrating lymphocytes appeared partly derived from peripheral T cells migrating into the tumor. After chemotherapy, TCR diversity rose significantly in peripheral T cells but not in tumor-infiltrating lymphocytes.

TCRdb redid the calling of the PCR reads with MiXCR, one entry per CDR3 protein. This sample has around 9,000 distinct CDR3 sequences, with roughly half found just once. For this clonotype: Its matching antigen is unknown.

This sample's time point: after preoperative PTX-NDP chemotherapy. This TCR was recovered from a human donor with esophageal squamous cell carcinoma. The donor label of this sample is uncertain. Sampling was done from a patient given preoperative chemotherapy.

CDR3 sequence reads: CASSQVGGDSPSKTQYF. Written as DNA, the CDR3 is TGCGCCAGCAGCCAAGTGGGGGGGGACTCGCCGTCGAAGACCCAGTACTTC. V usage is TRBV4-1 and J usage is TRBJ2-1; 7 positions match TRBD2. The DNA end favors TRBJ2-5, so the J call may be wrong. The CDR3 totals 17 residues. Germline V CDR1 and CDR2: MGHRA, YSYEKL.